Listed below are T cell receptor beta chains from one sample, sequenced in a study of radiotherapy plus CTLA-4 blockade in lung cancer. Using immunoSEQ multiplex PCR, the repertoire was profiled, and TCRdb retains in-frame clones only, with some absent. The table includes approximately 52,000 clones, 75% to 85% detected once. Sample: peripheral blood, taken from a patient treated with radiotherapy plus ipilimumab. These receptors were obtained from a human donor with non-small cell lung cancer who had a complete response to radiotherapy plus ipilimumab. Both conserved end residues are part of each CDR3. Fields, in order: V gene, J gene, D gene, clone size, CDR3 protein, CDR3 DNA. D genes are given only for firm matches. Expanded clones get a size class; other rows say once, few or many, or leave the size out.

V gene: TRBV6-5; J gene: TRBJ2-5; D gene: TRBD1; clone size: once; CDR3 protein: CASSRRIDRDETQYF; CDR3 DNA: TGTGCCAGCAGTCGACGTATCGACAGGGACGAGACCCAGTACTTC
V gene: TRBV5-1; J gene: TRBJ1-5; D gene: NA; clone size: NA; CDR3 protein: CASSLVGDSNQPQHF; CDR3 DNA: TGCGCCAGCAGCTTGGTCGGGGATAGCAATCAGCCCCAGCATTTT
V gene: TRBV5-4; J gene: TRBJ1-3; D gene: NA; clone size: NA; CDR3 protein: CAINRGDSGNTIYF; CDR3 DNA: TGTGCCATAAATCGGGGGGACTCTGGAAACACCATATATTTT
V gene: TRBV19; J gene: TRBJ1-4; D gene: TRBD1; clone size: NA; CDR3 protein: CATRTGATTTGKLFF; CDR3 DNA: TGTGCCACCCGAACAGGGGCTACGACGACGGGAAAACTGTTTTTT
V gene: TRBV6-6; J gene: TRBJ1-2; D gene: TRBD1; clone size: NA; CDR3 protein: CASTQGEGYGYTF; CDR3 DNA: TGTGCCAGCACCCAGGGGGAAGGTTATGGCTACACCTTC
V gene: TRBV5-4; J gene: TRBJ1-1; D gene: TRBD1; clone size: few; CDR3 protein: CASSIRQGAEAFF; CDR3 DNA: TGTGCCAGCAGCATCCGACAGGGAGCTGAAGCTTTCTTT
V gene: TRBV6-6; J gene: TRBJ2-2; D gene: NA; clone size: NA; CDR3 protein: CASRSPPENTGELFF; CDR3 DNA: TGTGCCAGCAGATCCCCCCCAGAGAACACCGGGGAGCTGTTTTTT
V gene: TRBV7-9; J gene: TRBJ2-1; D gene: TRBD2; clone size: few; CDR3 protein: CASSPTRLAGPRGEQFF; CDR3 DNA: TGTGCCAGCAGCCCGACCCGACTAGCGGGCCCCCGCGGTGAGCAGTTCTTC
V gene: TRBV4-3; J gene: TRBJ2-3; D gene: TRBD2; clone size: NA; CDR3 protein: CASSHELAGGTYTDTQYF; CDR3 DNA: TGCGCCAGCAGCCACGAACTAGCGGGGGGTACCTACACAGATACGCAGTATTTT
V gene: TRBV6-5; J gene: TRBJ2-3; D gene: NA; clone size: NA; CDR3 protein: CASSYSGRGSTDTQYF; CDR3 DNA: TGTGCCAGCAGTTACTCGGGGAGAGGGTCCACAGATACGCAGTATTTT
V gene: TRBV10-3; J gene: TRBJ2-7; D gene: TRBD2; clone size: NA; CDR3 protein: CAISGGGLGYF; CDR3 DNA: TGTGCCATCTCCGGGGGGGGCTTGGGGTACTTC
V gene: TRBV18; J gene: TRBJ2-5; D gene: TRBD1; clone size: NA; CDR3 protein: CASSPDRGRGETQYF; CDR3 DNA: TGTGCCAGCTCACCAGACAGGGGGCGCGGGGAGACCCAGTACTTC
V gene: TRBV27; J gene: TRBJ2-7; D gene: NA; clone size: NA; CDR3 protein: CASSLPGGPLKSKQYF; CDR3 DNA: TGTGCCAGCAGTTTGCCCGGGGGGCCATTAAAGAGCAAGCAGTACTTC
V gene: TRBV19; J gene: TRBJ1-2; D gene: NA; clone size: NA; CDR3 protein: CASSIGHPNYGYTF; CDR3 DNA: TGTGCCAGTAGTATCGGACATCCTAACTATGGCTACACCTTC
V gene: TRBV10-3; J gene: TRBJ1-1; D gene: TRBD1; clone size: NA; CDR3 protein: CAISDRQRRQGMTEAFF; CDR3 DNA: TGTGCCATCAGTGACCGGCAACGTCGACAGGGTATGACTGAAGCTTTCTTT
V gene: TRBV19; J gene: TRBJ1-5; D gene: TRBD1; clone size: NA; CDR3 protein: CASSFRGLGQPQHF; CDR3 DNA: TGTGCCAGTAGTTTCAGGGGGCTGGGTCAGCCCCAGCATTTT
V gene: TRBV6-1; J gene: TRBJ1-1; D gene: NA; clone size: NA; CDR3 protein: CASSDSPYGYTEAFF; CDR3 DNA: TGTGCCAGCAGTGATTCTCCTTACGGTTACACTGAAGCTTTCTTT
V gene: TRBV30; J gene: TRBJ2-7; D gene: TRBD2; clone size: NA; CDR3 protein: CAWSVTSGGTYEQYF; CDR3 DNA: TGTGCCTGGAGTGTAACCAGCGGGGGGACCTACGAGCAGTACTTC
V gene: TRBV14; J gene: TRBJ1-5; D gene: NA; clone size: NA; CDR3 protein: CASNQTGDQRLSQPQHF; CDR3 DNA: TGTGCCAGCAACCAAACGGGGGACCAACGTTTAAGTCAGCCCCAGCATTTT
V gene: TRBV18; J gene: TRBJ2-2; D gene: TRBD2; clone size: NA; CDR3 protein: CASSPGAAGVPTGELFF; CDR3 DNA: TGTGCCAGCTCACCGGGAGCAGCGGGGGTCCCTACCGGGGAGCTGTTTTTT
V gene: TRBV5-1; J gene: TRBJ2-2; D gene: NA; clone size: NA; CDR3 protein: CASSERTVSREPPGELFF; CDR3 DNA: TGCGCCAGCAGCGAGCGGACAGTTTCCAGGGAACCTCCCGGGGAGCTGTTTTTT
V gene: TRBV6-4; J gene: TRBJ1-5; D gene: TRBD1; clone size: few; CDR3 protein: CASSPTGENQPQHF; CDR3 DNA: TGTGCCAGCAGCCCCACAGGGGAGAATCAGCCCCAGCATTTT
V gene: TRBV19; J gene: TRBJ2-7; D gene: TRBD1; clone size: NA; CDR3 protein: CASRARTGSYEQYF; CDR3 DNA: TGTGCCAGTAGAGCTCGGACAGGATCCTACGAGCAGTACTTC
V gene: TRBV2; J gene: TRBJ1-1; D gene: NA; clone size: NA; CDR3 protein: CASGRVMGQNTEAFF; CDR3 DNA: TGTGCCAGCGGGCGGGTTATGGGACAGAACACTGAAGCTTTCTTT
V gene: TRBV6-5; J gene: TRBJ1-2; D gene: NA; clone size: NA; CDR3 protein: CASSYGRGPYYGYTF; CDR3 DNA: TGTGCCAGCAGTTACGGCCGCGGGCCGTACTATGGCTACACCTTC
V gene: TRBV18; J gene: TRBJ2-1; D gene: NA; clone size: NA; CDR3 protein: CASSPPFQGEVNEQFF; CDR3 DNA: TGTGCCAGCTCACCACCATTTCAGGGTGAGGTCAATGAGCAGTTCTTC
V gene: TRBV9; J gene: TRBJ2-2; D gene: NA; clone size: NA; CDR3 protein: CASSVGRGGRNTGELFF; CDR3 DNA: TGTGCCAGCAGCGTAGGAAGAGGAGGCAGAAACACCGGGGAGCTGTTTTTT
V gene: TRBV5-8; J gene: TRBJ1-2; D gene: TRBD1; clone size: NA; CDR3 protein: CASTHRTGADGYTF; CDR3 DNA: TGTGCCAGCACACACCGGACAGGGGCGGATGGCTACACCTTC
V gene: TRBV5-1; J gene: TRBJ2-3; D gene: NA; clone size: NA; CDR3 protein: CASSLNYQTDTQYF; CDR3 DNA: TGCGCCAGCAGCTTAAACTACCAAACAGATACGCAGTATTTT
V gene: TRBV7-2; J gene: TRBJ2-5; D gene: TRBD1; clone size: NA; CDR3 protein: CASSFFVGQGIQETQYF; CDR3 DNA: TGTGCCAGTAGCTTCTTTGTAGGACAGGGAATTCAAGAGACCCAGTACTTC
V gene: TRBV30; J gene: TRBJ2-5; D gene: TRBD2; clone size: few; CDR3 protein: CAWSPWDGRGETQYF; CDR3 DNA: TGTGCCTGGAGCCCCTGGGACGGGAGGGGAGAGACCCAGTACTTC
V gene: TRBV19; J gene: TRBJ2-5; D gene: NA; clone size: NA; CDR3 protein: CASSSRTQETQYF; CDR3 DNA: TGTGCCAGTAGTAGTCGGACACAAGAGACCCAGTACTTC
V gene: TRBV10-3; J gene: TRBJ2-1; D gene: TRBD2; clone size: few; CDR3 protein: CAISEPLRLAGVEQFF; CDR3 DNA: TGTGCCATCAGTGAGCCTTTGCGGCTAGCGGGAGTTGAGCAGTTCTTC
V gene: TRBV27; J gene: TRBJ1-6; D gene: NA; clone size: NA; CDR3 protein: CASSFGRDISPLHF; CDR3 DNA: TGTGCCAGCAGTTTTGGCAGGGATATTTCACCCCTCCACTTT
V gene: TRBV29-1; J gene: TRBJ1-5; D gene: NA; clone size: NA; CDR3 protein: CSVDLGGGNQPQHF; CDR3 DNA: TGCAGCGTTGATTTGGGAGGGGGCAATCAGCCCCAGCATTTT
V gene: TRBV27; J gene: TRBJ1-5; D gene: NA; clone size: NA; CDR3 protein: CASSLWGSGQSNQPQHF; CDR3 DNA: TGTGCCAGCAGTCTATGGGGTTCCGGACAGAGCAATCAGCCCCAGCATTTT
V gene: TRBV28; J gene: TRBJ1-5; D gene: NA; clone size: NA; CDR3 protein: CASRESRGSSNQPQHF; CDR3 DNA: TGTGCCAGCAGAGAGAGCAGGGGTTCTAGCAATCAGCCCCAGCATTTT
V gene: TRBV14; J gene: TRBJ2-2; D gene: TRBD1; clone size: once; CDR3 protein: CASSPIQGVLVGTGELFF; CDR3 DNA: TGTGCCAGCAGCCCGATACAGGGGGTTCTCGTGGGGACCGGGGAGCTGTTTTTT
V gene: TRBV18; J gene: TRBJ1-1; D gene: NA; clone size: NA; CDR3 protein: CASSPRGLANTEAFF; CDR3 DNA: TGTGCCAGCTCACCACGCGGACTCGCGAACACTGAAGCTTTCTTT
V gene: TRBV6-6; J gene: TRBJ1-5; D gene: NA; clone size: NA; CDR3 protein: CASSDDSYSNQPQHF; CDR3 DNA: TGTGCCAGCAGCGACGACAGCTATAGCAATCAGCCCCAGCATTTT
V gene: TRBV10-3; J gene: TRBJ2-7; D gene: NA; clone size: medium-sized; CDR3 protein: CAISGASSYEQYF; CDR3 DNA: TGTGCCATCAGTGGGGCCAGCTCCTACGAGCAGTACTTC
V gene: TRBV10-3; J gene: TRBJ2-2; D gene: TRBD1; clone size: NA; CDR3 protein: CAITQGAVTGELFF; CDR3 DNA: TGTGCCATCACGCAGGGGGCAGTCACCGGGGAGCTGTTTTTT
V gene: TRBV14; J gene: TRBJ1-2; D gene: TRBD1; clone size: NA; CDR3 protein: CASSPTGALGYTF; CDR3 DNA: TGTGCCAGCAGCCCGACAGGGGCCCTTGGCTACACCTTC
V gene: TRBV29-1; J gene: TRBJ2-1; D gene: NA; clone size: NA; CDR3 protein: CSVDQQGNEQFF; CDR3 DNA: TGCAGCGTTGATCAACAGGGTAATGAGCAGTTCTTC
V gene: TRBV6-5; J gene: TRBJ2-7; D gene: NA; clone size: NA; CDR3 protein: CASSPQGKEQYF; CDR3 DNA: TGTGCCAGCAGTCCACAGGGAAAGGAGCAGTACTTC
V gene: TRBV29-1; J gene: TRBJ1-2; D gene: NA; clone size: NA; CDR3 protein: CSVEGGEGNYGYTF; CDR3 DNA: TGCAGCGTTGAAGGAGGAGAGGGCAACTATGGCTACACCTTC
V gene: TRBV19; J gene: TRBJ1-4; D gene: NA; clone size: once; CDR3 protein: CASWDFATNEKLFF; CDR3 DNA: TGTGCCAGTTGGGACTTTGCAACTAATGAAAAACTGTTTTTT